Listed here are 30 T cell receptor beta chains from one sample, sequenced in a study of shared clonotypes between healthy human individuals. The table came from immunoSEQ multiplex PCR; TCRdb's copy has only in-frame clones and leaves some out. The sample contains some 1.4 million clones, 95% to 97% of which appear only once. Sequencing used naive CD4+ T cells sorted from blood. As to subset: CD45RA+ positively selected. All receptors come from a man aged 25 to 40 in good health.

The rearrangement links TRBV15 to TRBJ2-7; TRBD1 agrees at 9 bases. This CDR3 is built from 14 residues. In germline, CDR1 is LNHNV, CDR2 YYDKDF (reference sequence). V was clipped by 3 bases and J by 3 bases; unmatched bases: 3. CDR3 amino acids: CATSSRDRDYEQYF. In DNA, the CDR3 is TGTGCCACCAGCAGCCGGGACAGGGACTACGAGCAGTACTTC. The full variable domain, with the rest looked up from reference TRBV15 and TRBJ2-7, is DAMVIQNPRYQVTQFGKPVTLSCSQTLNHNVMYWYQQKSSQAPKLLFHYYDKDFNNEADTPDNFQSRRPNTSFCFLDIRSPGLGDTAMYLCATSSRDRDYEQYFGPGTRLTVT.

This chain connects TRBV19 to TRBJ2-1, with D hard to call. V was clipped by 5 bases and J by 9 bases, with 11 bases between them. Germline V gene sequence: CDR1 LNHDA, CDR2 SQIVND (reference sequence). This CDR3 is 12 amino acids long. CDR3 region: CASSVHVGEQFF. CDR3 sequence (DNA): TGTGCCAGTAGTGTCCATGTAGGTGAGCAGTTCTTC.

The chain combines TRBV7-9 with TRBJ1-1; D is undetermined. From germline, CDR1 is SEHNR and CDR2 FQNEAQ (reference sequence). V lost 0 bases and J lost 0, with 11 bases in between. The CDR3 length is 16 residues. The CDR3 nucleotides read TGTGCCAGCAGCTTAGCGGGATATAGAATGAACACTGAAGCTTTCTTT. Translating gives CASSLAGYRMNTEAFF.

The chain has TRBV14 and TRBJ2-7; 10 bases agree with TRBD1. The ends lost 4 bases at V and 2 bases at J; junction bases unmatched: 8. In germline, CDR1 is SGHDN, CDR2 FVKESK. The CDR3 has 16 amino acids. The CDR3 loop reads CASSRPDRGHTYEQYF. CDR3 in DNA: TGTGCCAGCAGCCGGCCCGACAGGGGGCACACCTACGAGCAGTACTTC.

V usage is TRBV13 and J usage is TRBJ2-7, with TRBD2 identical over 8 bases. Per the germline V gene, CDR1 is PRHDT and CDR2 is FYEKMQ (reference sequence). Trimming removed 5 bases from V and 2 bases from J; junction bases left unmatched: 5. CDR3 length: 14 amino acids. As DNA, the CDR3 is TGTGCCAGCAGCGCCGGGACTAGTCCCTACGAGCAGTACTTC. Encoded protein: CASSAGTSPYEQYF.

This clone was observed once. The rearrangement joins TRBV6-1 to TRBJ2-7, with D possibly matching TRBD1 (6 bases). CDR1 and CDR2 from the germline V gene are MNHNS and SASEGT. The CDR3 is 14 amino acids. Deletions cut 5 bases from V and 3 bases from J, with 14 bases between. In DNA, the CDR3 is TGTGCCAGCAGTTCTCAGACAGGATTCTACGAGCAGTACTTC. It is translated as CASSSQTGFYEQYF.

This chain joins TRBV21-1 and TRBJ2-2; TRBD2, the table's D call, was not compared with the DNA. TRBV21-1 is listed as a pseudogene. The CDR3 consists of 21 residues. The chain's CDR3 is CASRRKTSGRGGLGYTGELFF. The CDR3 nucleotides are TGTGCCAGCAGAAGAAAGACTAGCGGGAGGGGAGGTTTGGGATACACCGGGGAGCTGTTTTTT.

The rearrangement joins TRBV7-2 to TRBJ2-5, with TRBD1 matching 8 bases. V lost 3 bases to trimming and J lost 5 bases; unmatched junction nucleotides: 5. The CDR3 runs 14 residues. Germline V gene data show CDR1 as SGHTA and CDR2 as FQGNSA. The CDR3: CASSFDRGGETQYF. CDR3 nucleotides: TGTGCCAGCAGCTTCGACAGGGGTGGTGAGACCCAGTACTTC.

The V gene is TRBV28, the J gene TRBJ2-7; TRBD1 aligns across 9 bases. The length of the CDR3 is 16 residues. Germline CDR1 is MDHEN and CDR2 is SYDVKM. V shed 7 bases, J shed 6 bases, and the junction held 16 bases outside the gene matches. The CDR3 nucleotides are TGTGCCAGCACATTGACCGGGACAGGGAAGGGCGGCGAGCAGTACTTC. Its protein product is CASTLTGTGKGGEQYF.

The rearrangement joins TRBV4-1 to TRBJ2-2; 9 bases are a match to TRBD1. Germline CDR1 reads MGHRA; CDR2 reads YSYEKL. The CDR3 runs to 14 residues. The V gene end was trimmed by 3 bases and the J gene end by 7 bases; junction bases not matched to a gene: 3. The CDR3 DNA follows: TGCGCCAGCAGCCACGGGACAGGGATCGGGGAGCTGTTTTTT. Translating gives CASSHGTGIGELFF.

For this clone: This sample includes further DNA sequences coding for the same CDR3. The chain joins TRBV2 to TRBJ2-5; 12 bases are a match to TRBD1. V lost 6 bases to trimming and J lost 5 bases; unmatched junction nucleotides: 4. The germline V gene has CDR1 SNHLY and CDR2 FYNNEI. The CDR3 extends over 14 amino acids. CDR3 sequence: CASSGDRGQETQYF. DNA for the CDR3: TGTGCCAGCAGCGGGGACAGGGGGCAGGAGACCCAGTACTTC.

This chain joins TRBV18 and TRBJ1-2; D remains unclear. Germline V gene data show CDR1 as KGHSH and CDR2 as LQKENI. The germline V and J ends were trimmed by 2 bases and 8 bases, with 21 bases remaining between them. This CDR3 comprises 16 residues. Here the CDR3 reads CASSPATPRTFYGYTF. Here the CDR3 DNA reads TGTGCCAGCTCACCAGCAACCCCTAGGACTTTTTACGGCTACACCTTC.

This clone was seen only a few times. The sample contains more than one DNA sequence encoding this CDR3. This chain joins TRBV5-1 and TRBJ2-1; 7 bases are shared with TRBD1. J gave up 1 base and V 3 bases, and 1 base lay outside the gene matches. Per the germline V gene, CDR1 is SGHRS and CDR2 is YFSETQ. The CDR3 is 14 residues long. The CDR3 region is CASSSGQSYNEQFF. CDR3 coding DNA: TGCGCCAGCAGCTCGGGACAGTCCTACAATGAGCAGTTCTTC.

This clone was seen once. The chain combines TRBV2 with TRBJ1-2; D remains unclear. V lost 4 bases and J 4 bases, leaving 7 bases between the germline ends. This CDR3 has 12 residues. The germline V gene has CDR1 SNHLY and CDR2 FYNNEI. The CDR3 protein is CASSAGLYGYTF. In DNA, the CDR3 is TGTGCCAGCAGTGCCGGGCTCTATGGCTACACCTTC.

The chain is built from TRBV5-5 and TRBJ2-3; 7 positions match TRBD2. This CDR3 is 15 amino acids long. After removal of 4 bases from V and 3 bases from J, the junction contained 8 bases not matched to a gene. Per germline, CDR1 SGHKS and CDR2 YYEKEE (reference sequence). The CDR3 reads CASSPPGGWTDTQYF. Here the CDR3 DNA reads TGTGCCAGCAGCCCCCCGGGAGGATGGACAGATACGCAGTATTTT.

The gene calls are TRBV7-2 and TRBJ1-2; D not certain. V lost 3 bases to trimming and J lost 8 bases, with 13 bases between them. CDR3 length: 13 amino acids. CDR1 SGHTA and CDR2 FQGNSA come from the germline V gene. CDR3 nucleotide sequence: TGTGCCAGCAGCTTGGTATGGGGTGACGGCTACACCTTC. Amino acid sequence: CASSLVWGDGYTF.

The chain couples TRBV5-1 to TRBJ2-7; maybe TRBD1 (5 bases). With 5 bases removed from V and 0 bases from J, the gap between germline ends came to 15 bases. The germline V gene encodes CDR1 SGHRS and CDR2 YFSETQ. CDR3 length: 15 residues. The CDR3 sequence is CASSPAPTVSYEQYF. The DNA of the CDR3 is TGCGCCAGCAGTCCGGCCCCGACAGTCTCCTACGAGCAGTACTTC.

CDR3 coding DNA: TGTGCCAGCAGTCAACCTGCTTCGGCAGTCTCTGGAAACACCATATATTTT. Its protein product is CASSQPASAVSGNTIYF. This chain joins TRBV28 and TRBJ1-3; D not certain. The CDR3 sequence is 17 residues long. Trimming took 5 bases from V and 0 from J, leaving 17 bases between them. Per germline, CDR1 MDHEN and CDR2 SYDVKM.

The rearrangement joins TRBV5-1 to TRBJ2-1; 7 nucleotides line up with TRBD2. Germline assignment: CDR1 SGHRS and CDR2 YFSETQ. The V gene end was trimmed by 4 bases and the J gene end by 4 bases; junction bases not matched to a gene: 14. The CDR3 sequence is 17 residues long. CDR3 DNA sequence: TGCGCCAGCAGCCTTGGCACAGCGGGAAAGGAGTACAATGAGCAGTTCTTC. Translating gives CASSLGTAGKEYNEQFF.

The V call is TRBV28, the J call TRBJ2-1; 9 positions match TRBD2. Germline V CDR1 and CDR2: MDHEN, SYDVKM. The trim removed 5 bases at V and 8 bases at J, leaving 13 bases unmatched. The CDR3 has 16 residues. DNA of the CDR3: TGTGCCAGCAGTAAACCCGCCGGGACTAGCAGCGATGAGCAGTTCTTC. This translates into CASSKPAGTSSDEQFF.

The CDR3 loop is CASSSATGLYEQYF. CDR3 in DNA: TGTGCCAGCAGTTCAGCGACAGGTCTCTACGAGCAGTACTTC. The V gene is TRBV27, the J gene TRBJ2-7; D is perhaps TRBD1 (6 bases). The CDR3 runs 14 residues. Between the trimmed V and J ends, which lost 4 bases and 3 bases, there was a span of 13 bases. Germline V gene sequence: CDR1 MNHEY, CDR2 SMNVEV (reference sequence).

V gene TRBV18 combines with J gene TRBJ1-2, with D possibly being TRBD1 (6 bases). The CDR3 runs to 17 residues. V lost 0 bases and J 8 bases, leaving 22 bases between the germline ends. Germline CDR1 KGHSH, CDR2 LQKENI. CDR3 bases: TGTGCCAGCTCACCACCGACGGGACACGGAGGTGGTCTAGGCTACACCTTC. The encoded protein is CASSPPTGHGGGLGYTF.

V usage is TRBV5-1 and J usage is TRBJ1-2; D ambiguous. Trimming removed 0 bases at V and 0 bases at J, with 15 bases between. This CDR3 is 17 amino acids long. The germline V gene has CDR1 SGHRS and CDR2 YFSETQ. The CDR3 region is CASSLATDRRTNYGYTF. Written as DNA, the CDR3 is TGCGCCAGCAGCTTGGCGACGGACCGACGGACTAACTATGGCTACACCTTC. Full variable domain (remainder filled in from reference TRBV5-1 and TRBJ1-2): KAGVTQTPRYLIKTRGQQVTLSCSPISGHRSVSWYQQTPGQGLQFLFEYFSETQRNKGNFPGRFSGRQFSNSRSEMNVSTLELGDSALYLCASSLATDRRTNYGYTFGSGTRLTVV.

The J gene is TRBJ1-5, the V gene TRBV28; D is unclear. Germline-derived CDR1 and CDR2 are MDHEN and SYDVKM. Trimming removed 3 bases at V and 11 bases at J, with 14 bases between. The CDR3 runs 13 residues. In DNA, the CDR3 is TGTGCCAGCAGTTTTTCCCGAATCAAATCCCAGCATTTT. It is translated as CASSFSRIKSQHF.

V and J are TRBV6-6 and TRBJ2-1, with D perhaps matching TRBD2 (6 bases). This CDR3 is built from 14 residues. Trimming removed 8 bases at V and 1 base at J, with 12 bases between. Germline V CDR1 and CDR2: MNHNY, SVGAGI (reference sequence). This CDR3 reads CASGLAASYNEQFF. The CDR3 region has the DNA TGTGCCAGCGGATTAGCGGCTTCCTACAATGAGCAGTTCTTC.

V usage is TRBV6-6 and J usage is TRBJ2-7, with a possible D match to TRBD1 (5 bases). The length of the CDR3 is 15 residues. Trimming shortened V by 5 bases and J by 2 bases, and 16 bases separated the two germline ends. Germline lookup yields CDR1 MNHNY and CDR2 SVGAGI (reference sequence). The DNA of the CDR3 is TGTGCCAGCAGTCTTGAGCACCAGGGCCCCTACGAGCAGTACTTC. It yields the protein CASSLEHQGPYEQYF.

This clone was picked up one time. The chain recombines TRBV10-1 with TRBJ1-1; a possible D gene is TRBD1 (6 bases). Looked up from germline, CDR1 is WNHNN and CDR2 is SYGVQD (reference sequence). The CDR3 sequence is 15 residues long. V lost 8 bases, J lost 2 bases, and 18 bases lay in between. CDR3 sequence: CASYTRLQGNTEAFF. The CDR3 DNA reads as TGCGCCAGCTATACACGCCTACAGGGAAACACTGAAGCTTTCTTT.

In the case of this clone: Other DNA sequences in the sample encode the same CDR3. The V call is TRBV5-1, the J call TRBJ1-1, with D perhaps matching TRBD1 (6 bases). The V and J ends lost 2 bases and 5 bases respectively, with 7 bases between them. Germline V lookup: CDR1 SGHRS, CDR2 YFSETQ. The CDR3 totals 12 residues. In DNA, the CDR3 is TGCGCCAGCAGCTTACAGGGTACTGAAGCTTTCTTT. Translated: CASSLQGTEAFF. Combining the CDR3 with reference TRBV5-1 and TRBJ1-1 gives the whole variable domain KAGVTQTPRYLIKTRGQQVTLSCSPISGHRSVSWYQQTPGQGLQFLFEYFSETQRNKGNFPGRFSGRQFSNSRSEMNVSTLELGDSALYLCASSLQGTEAFFGQGTRLTVV.

To note about this clone: This sample also contains other DNA sequences that code for the same CDR3. This rearrangement joins TRBV9 to TRBJ2-1; 8 positions agree with TRBD1. Per the germline V gene, CDR1 is SGDLS and CDR2 is YYNGEE. The CDR3 covers 14 residues. Losses at the gene ends were 0 bases for V and 8 bases for J; bases not matched to a gene: 4. The CDR3 DNA reads TGTGCCAGCAGCGTAGGGGCAGGGGGCTATGAGCAGTTCTTC. Protein sequence: CASSVGAGGYEQFF.

DNA of the CDR3: TGTGCCAGCAGTTTACTTGCGGGACGCTACGAGCAGTACTTC. This sequence encodes CASSLLAGRYEQYF. The V and J genes are TRBV28 and TRBJ2-7; the D gene is possibly TRBD2 (6 bases). This CDR3 is 14 amino acids long. The germline V gene has CDR1 MDHEN and CDR2 SYDVKM. V lost 2 bases and J 3 bases, leaving 11 bases between the germline ends.